The present entry profiles one TCR beta chain with its context. Its matching antigen is unknown. These data originate in a study of CD8+CD57+ T cells in acquired aplastic anemia. Turning to the study itself: The average for DNA from sorted CD4+ and CD8+ cells was 2.5 to 4 ug. Study observations and caveats: Patients and controls turned out to have 25 to 35 CD8+ CDR3 sequences in common.

Whoever was chosen for sequencing had shown CD8+CD57+ cell expansion by flow cytometry. No patient had been given any therapy when blood was sampled. There are 16 residues in the CDR3. Trimming removed 4 bases from V and 5 bases from J; junction bases left unmatched: 12. Germline loops: CDR1 SGHRS, CDR2 YFSETQ. The use of genomic DNA as template underpinned the TCR beta VDJ and CDR3 profiling. A single record per CDR3 protein comes from TCRdb applying MiXCR to the reads. Found here are around 430,000 distinct CDR3 sequences, 25% to 40% of them singletons; the top ten hold about 0.8%. The TCR sequence derives from a human donor with aplastic anemia. The genes are TRBV5-1 and TRBJ1-1, with TRBD1 matching 9 bases. Sequenced input: sorted CD4+, CD8+, or CD8+CD57+ T cells (not recorded which) from PBMCs. CDR3 region: CASSLNPQGASTEAFF. Here the CDR3 DNA reads TGCGCCAGCAGCCTAAATCCACAGGGGGCCTCTACTGAAGCTTTCTTT.